These 13 T cell receptor beta chains came from one sample sequenced in a study of blood T cell repertoires in COVID-19. Repertoires were generated with immunoSEQ multiplex PCR, while TCRdb's copy carries only in-frame clones and drops some. This sample yields a few hundred thousand clones, of which approximately 81% are seen a single time; 2% to 3% belongs to the top ten. Sequenced material: PBMCs or T cells enriched from blood (not recorded which). The source of these receptors is a woman in her 50s who had recovered from COVID-19.

This clone was observed once. This chain links TRBV5-1 with TRBJ1-1; 7 nucleotides align to TRBD1. This CDR3 has 15 residues. V shed 9 bases, J shed 1 base, and the junction held 12 bases outside the gene matches. Germline loops: CDR1 SGHRS, CDR2 YFSETQ. Here the CDR3 reads CATRGRGEPNTEAFF. CDR3 nucleotides: TGCGCCACCAGGGGGAGGGGTGAACCGAACACTGAAGCTTTCTTT.

V usage is TRBV5-5 and J usage is TRBJ1-1; a possible D gene is TRBD1 (6 bases). This CDR3 comprises 12 residues. Germline V gene lookup returns CDR1 SGHKS and CDR2 YYEKEE (reference sequence). Trimming took 7 bases from V and 6 from J, leaving 13 bases between them. The CDR3 DNA reads TGTGCCAGCGAGCAGGGGTTGGCTGAAGCTTTCTTT. It codes for CASEQGLAEAFF.

The chain combines TRBV11-2 with TRBJ1-4; a weak D match, TRBD1 (6 bases). Trimming pared 5 bases from V and 5 bases from J, leaving 15 bases between. Germline CDR1 and CDR2: SGHAT and FQNNGV. The CDR3 totals 15 residues. The CDR3 DNA follows: TGTGCCAGCAGCCCCTACGGGGGGGCGAATGAAAAACTGTTTTTT. It yields the protein CASSPYGGANEKLFF. Full variable domain (outside the CDR3, taken from reference TRBV11-2 and TRBJ1-4): EAGVAQSPRYKIIEKRQSVAFWCNPISGHATLYWYQQILGQGPKLLIQFQNNGVVDDSQLPKDRFSAERLKGVDSTLKIQPAKLEDSAVYLCASSPYGGANEKLFFGSGTQLSVL.

This clone was counted a single time. J is TRBJ1-1 and V is TRBV30; 9 bases align to TRBD1. The CDR3 runs to 13 residues. Germline CDR1 reads GTSNPN; CDR2 reads SVGIG (reference sequence). The V segment lost 4 bases and the J segment 11 bases; nucleotides outside the gene matches: 11. CDR3 DNA: TGTGCCTGGATCCCGGACAGGGGTGGGTATGCTTTCTTT. This sequence encodes CAWIPDRGGYAFF. Using reference TRBV30 and TRBJ1-1 for the parts outside the CDR3, the full variable domain is SQTIHQWPATLVQPVGSPLSLECTVEGTSNPNLYWYRQAAGRGLQLLFYSVGIGQISSEVPQNLSASRPQDRQFILSSKKLLLSDSGFYLCAWIPDRGGYAFFGQGTRLTVV.

This chain uses TRBV14 with TRBJ1-1; 8 bases are shared with TRBD1. The CDR3 is 17 residues long. The V gene's germline CDR1 is SGHDN and CDR2 FVKESK. J was trimmed by 0 bases and V by 0 bases; bases with no gene match: 6. The CDR3 reads CASSQDRGLLMNTEAFF. The CDR3 bases are TGTGCCAGCAGCCAAGACAGGGGGCTTTTGATGAACACTGAAGCTTTCTTT.

The J gene is TRBJ2-1, the V gene TRBV4-1; D is possibly TRBD2 (5 bases). The germline CDR1 and CDR2 sequences are MGHRA and YSYEKL. The length of the CDR3 is 17 residues. V was cut by 2 bases and J by 7 bases, with 21 bases left in between. CDR3 nucleotides: TGCGCCAGCAGCCAACGGAGCCTAGCTCGACTCGGAAATGAGCAGTTCTTC. Amino acids: CASSQRSLARLGNEQFF.

This clone came up once. V is TRBV10-3 and J is TRBJ2-7; 10 positions agree with TRBD2. Trimming removed 6 bases from V and 5 bases from J; junction bases left unmatched: 7. The V gene's germline CDR1 is ENHRY and CDR2 SYGVKD. The CDR3 has 14 amino acids. CDR3 coding DNA: TGTGCCATCAGAACTAGCGGGAAATCGGACGAGCAGTACTTC. It encodes CAIRTSGKSDEQYF.

This clone was observed a handful of times. The chain combines TRBV19 with TRBJ1-6; 10 positions agree with TRBD1. The germline CDR1 and CDR2 sequences are LNHDA and SQIVND (reference sequence). V trimming: 4 bases; J trimming: 8 bases; junction bases outside the gene matches: 2. The CDR3 sequence is 14 residues long. CDR3 loop: CASSTTGGDSPLHF. DNA of the CDR3: TGTGCCAGTAGTACGACAGGGGGCGATTCACCCCTCCACTTT.

This chain joins TRBV29-1 and TRBJ2-1; 8 bases fit TRBD2. This CDR3 has 14 residues. The J segment lost 4 bases and the V segment lost 5 bases, leaving 7 bases of the junction unmatched. Germline V gene lookup returns CDR1 SQVTM and CDR2 ANQGSEA. The CDR3 protein is CSVPGLELYNEQFF. Written as DNA, the CDR3 is TGCAGCGTTCCGGGACTAGAACTATACAATGAGCAGTTCTTC.

The gene calls are TRBV9 and TRBJ1-1; 9 bases map to TRBD1. V shed 0 bases and J 7 bases; nucleotides not matched to a gene: 4. This CDR3 contains 14 residues. Germline CDR1 reads SGDLS; CDR2 reads YYNGEE. The CDR3 DNA follows: TGTGCCAGCAGCGTAGGGACAGGGGTAGTTGAAGCTTTCTTT. This codes for CASSVGTGVVEAFF.

The chain combines TRBV5-1 with TRBJ1-5; 10 bases line up with TRBD1. The ends lost 4 bases at V and 2 bases at J; junction bases unmatched: 6. The CDR3 consists of 16 residues. Germline V gene sequence: CDR1 SGHRS, CDR2 YFSETQ. For the CDR3, the DNA is TGCGCCAGCAGCCTTTCCGGACAGGGGGGCAATCAGCCCCAGCATTTT. Protein sequence: CASSLSGQGGNQPQHF.

V usage is TRBV21-1 and J usage is TRBJ2-4; the table gives TRBD2 as D, unverified against the DNA. TRBV21-1 is designated a pseudogene. This CDR3 contains 16 residues. CDR3 bases: TGTGCCAGCAGCAAAGCGACTGAACTAGCCAAAAACATTCAGTACTTC. It specifies CASSKATELAKNIQYF.

The chain combines TRBV4-3 with TRBJ2-5; TRBD2 matches 9 bases. CDR1 is LGHNA and CDR2 is YSLEER in the germline V gene. J was trimmed by 5 bases and V by 2 bases; bases with no gene match: 12. CDR3 length: 17 amino acids. CDR3 residues: CASSQRLAGGPSETQYF. CDR3 nucleotides: TGCGCCAGCAGCCAACGATTGGCGGGAGGGCCGTCCGAGACCCAGTACTTC.